Each of the 10 T cell receptor beta chains below was sequenced from the same sample in a study of a mutant IDH1 vaccine in newly diagnosed glioma. These receptors have no identified antigens. This table comes from immunoSEQ multiplex PCR, and its TCRdb copy is limited to in-frame clones, with some not included. The sample carries about 54,000 clones, 84% recorded once. Regarding time point: week 35, safety follow-up. Every single dose of the vaccine, 300 ug of mutant IDH1 20-mer peptide, came with topical imiquimod. The input for sequencing was PBMCs, taken from a glioma patient whose treatment included an IDH1 peptide vaccine. These receptors originate from a woman between 18 and 29 years old with glioma.

Here the CDR3 DNA reads TGTGCCAGCAGTCGCCGAACGAACAGTCTTCAGCCATCATCTAGGGTCAACTATGGCTACACCTTC. It encodes CASSRRTNSLQPSSRVNYGYTF. This chain joins TRBV27 and TRBJ1-2; D uncertain. The CDR3 contains 22 residues. V was shortened by 5 bases and J by 2 bases, with 36 bases between the two germline ends. Germline CDR1 reads MNHEY; CDR2 reads SMNVEV (reference sequence).

The chain couples TRBV19 to TRBJ1-2; D not resolved. Germline V gene lookup returns CDR1 LNHDA and CDR2 SQIVND (reference sequence). V was cut by 3 bases and J by 2 bases, with 7 bases left in between. The CDR3 has 13 residues. The CDR3 sequence: CASSISQNYGYTF. As DNA, the CDR3 is TGTGCCAGTAGTATTTCCCAAAACTATGGCTACACCTTC.

The V call is TRBV12-5, the J call TRBJ2-1, with D tentatively TRBD1 (5 bases). The length of the CDR3 is 18 residues. Trimming cost V 2 bases and J 0 bases, with 17 bases left between them. CDR1 and CDR2 from the germline V gene are LGHNT and FRNRAP. The CDR3 here is CASGLTRLGRSSYNEQFF. CDR3 nucleotide sequence: TGTGCTAGTGGTTTGACCCGACTGGGGCGGAGCTCCTACAATGAGCAGTTCTTC.

As to this clone: The sample holds other DNA sequences that translate to the same CDR3. The chain links TRBV5-1 to TRBJ2-3; D might be TRBD1 or TRBD2, each matching 5 bases. V lost 0 bases, J lost 0 bases, and 11 bases lay in between. This CDR3 comprises 16 residues. Germline V CDR1 and CDR2: SGHRS, YFSETQ. CDR3 DNA sequence: TGCGCCAGCAGCTTGGGTAGGGGACCCAGCACAGATACGCAGTATTTT. It translates to CASSLGRGPSTDTQYF.

The chain links TRBV7-8 to TRBJ1-5; no reliable D call. The V end lost 2 bases, the J end lost 4 bases, and 9 bases lay between the germline ends. Germline V CDR1 and CDR2: SGHVS, FQNEAQ. The CDR3 is made up of 14 amino acids. The DNA of the CDR3 is TGTGCCAGCAGCTTATGGGAGGGAAATCAGCCCCAGCATTTT. Translating it yields CASSLWEGNQPQHF.

This sequence joins TRBV5-1 and TRBJ2-3; 12 bases fit TRBD2. The CDR3 is 20 residues long. Per germline, CDR1 SGHRS and CDR2 YFSETQ. J lost 0 bases, V lost 3 bases, and 14 bases had no gene match. Here the CDR3 DNA reads TGCGCCAGCAGCTCTCCGACTAGCGGGGGCCAAGTATTTAGCACAGATACGCAGTATTTT. It translates to CASSSPTSGGQVFSTDTQYF.

The DNA of the CDR3 is TGTGCCAGCATAGAAGGGTATTCGTTGGGGGAGACCCAGTACTTC. It encodes CASIEGYSLGETQYF. V is TRBV2 and J is TRBJ2-5; D not certain. Germline V gene lookup returns CDR1 SNHLY and CDR2 FYNNEI. The CDR3 length is 15 residues. Between the trimmed V and J ends, which lost 7 bases and 5 bases, there was a span of 20 bases.

The rearrangement links TRBV5-1 to TRBJ2-3; 11 bases are shared with TRBD1. J was trimmed by 0 bases and V by 4 bases; bases with no gene match: 4. The germline V gene encodes CDR1 SGHRS and CDR2 YFSETQ. The CDR3 extends over 16 amino acids. The CDR3 nucleotides read TGCGCCAGCAGCCCTGGGACAGGGGGTAGCACAGATACGCAGTATTTT. It codes for CASSPGTGGSTDTQYF.

The J gene is TRBJ1-3, the V gene TRBV18; D not certain. The germline V gene encodes CDR1 KGHSH and CDR2 LQKENI. The CDR3 runs 16 residues. V lost 5 bases and J 4 bases, leaving 18 bases between the germline ends. CDR3 DNA: TGTGCCAGCTCATCCCGGGCCCGGGCGTACGGAAACACCATATATTTT. It encodes CASSSRARAYGNTIYF.

This chain joins TRBV28 and TRBJ2-1, with a tentative D call TRBD2 (6 bases). V lost 5 bases and J lost 9, with 14 bases in between. CDR1 and CDR2 (germline): MDHEN, SYDVKM. CDR3 size: 13 residues. The CDR3 protein is CASSPEPGGEQFF. CDR3 bases: TGTGCCAGCAGTCCAGAGCCCGGGGGTGAGCAGTTCTTC.